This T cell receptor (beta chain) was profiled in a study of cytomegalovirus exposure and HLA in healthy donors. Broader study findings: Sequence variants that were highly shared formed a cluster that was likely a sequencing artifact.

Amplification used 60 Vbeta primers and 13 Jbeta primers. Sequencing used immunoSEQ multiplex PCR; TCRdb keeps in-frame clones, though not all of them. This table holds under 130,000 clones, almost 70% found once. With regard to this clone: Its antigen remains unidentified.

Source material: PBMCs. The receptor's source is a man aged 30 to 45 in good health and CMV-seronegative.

In nucleotides, the CDR3 is TGTGCCAGCAGCGTAGTCGGGAGGCACGAGCAGTACTTC. Translation gives CASSVVGRHEQYF. The genes are TRBV9 and TRBJ2-7; TRBD2 aligns across 7 bases. Germline CDR1 reads SGDLS; CDR2 reads YYNGEE. V dropped 0 bases and J dropped 5; count of bases not matched to a gene: 2. The CDR3 spans 13 residues.